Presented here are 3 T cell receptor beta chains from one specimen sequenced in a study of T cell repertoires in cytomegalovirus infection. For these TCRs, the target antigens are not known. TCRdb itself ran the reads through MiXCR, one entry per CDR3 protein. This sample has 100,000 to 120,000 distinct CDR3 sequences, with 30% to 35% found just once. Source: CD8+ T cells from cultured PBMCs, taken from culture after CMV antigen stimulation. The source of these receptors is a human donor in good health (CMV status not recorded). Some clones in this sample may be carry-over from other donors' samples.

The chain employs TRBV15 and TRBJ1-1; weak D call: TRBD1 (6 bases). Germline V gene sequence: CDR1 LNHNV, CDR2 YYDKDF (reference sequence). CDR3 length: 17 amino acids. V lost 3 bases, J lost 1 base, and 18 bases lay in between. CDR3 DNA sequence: TGTGCCACCAGCAGTCCCCGGGGGGCGACAGCGAACACTGAAGCTTTCTTT. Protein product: CATSSPRGATANTEAFF.

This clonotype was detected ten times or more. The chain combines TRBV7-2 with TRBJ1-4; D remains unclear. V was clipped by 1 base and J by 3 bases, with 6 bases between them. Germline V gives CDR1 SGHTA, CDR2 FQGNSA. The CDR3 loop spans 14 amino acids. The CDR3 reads CASSLGGPNEKLFF. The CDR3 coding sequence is TGTGCCAGCAGCTTAGGTGGCCCTAATGAAAAACTGTTTTTT.

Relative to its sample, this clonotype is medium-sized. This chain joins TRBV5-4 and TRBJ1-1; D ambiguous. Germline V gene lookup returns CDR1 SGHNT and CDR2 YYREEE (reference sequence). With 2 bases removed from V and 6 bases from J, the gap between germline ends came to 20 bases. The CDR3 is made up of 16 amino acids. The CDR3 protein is CASSFRGDRAVAEAFF. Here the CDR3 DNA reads TGTGCCAGCAGCTTTCGAGGAGATAGGGCCGTCGCTGAAGCTTTCTTT.